This T cell receptor beta chain was identified in a study of blood T cell repertoires in COVID-19. Study overall: Donors in the United States, Italy and Spain gave samples during acute or convalescent COVID-19. T cells, B-cell-depleted T cells, or PBMCs provided the cDNA or gDNA that served as material.

V lost 0 bases, J lost 5 bases, and 6 bases stayed unmatched. CDR3 length equals 15 residues. CDR1 is GTSNPN, CDR2 SVGIG, per germline (reference sequence). Clones were sequenced by immunoSEQ multiplex PCR, and TCRdb holds only the in-frame ones, with some missing. The table lists approximately 100,000 clones, roughly nine tenths of them singletons. Sequencing was done on a sample of peripheral blood. The source of this sequence is a woman older than 75 with active COVID-19. The J gene is TRBJ2-7, the V gene TRBV30, with 11 bases lining up with TRBD2. CDR3: CAWSVGTSGHDEQYF. DNA of the CDR3: TGTGCCTGGAGTGTAGGGACTAGCGGCCACGACGAGCAGTACTTC.